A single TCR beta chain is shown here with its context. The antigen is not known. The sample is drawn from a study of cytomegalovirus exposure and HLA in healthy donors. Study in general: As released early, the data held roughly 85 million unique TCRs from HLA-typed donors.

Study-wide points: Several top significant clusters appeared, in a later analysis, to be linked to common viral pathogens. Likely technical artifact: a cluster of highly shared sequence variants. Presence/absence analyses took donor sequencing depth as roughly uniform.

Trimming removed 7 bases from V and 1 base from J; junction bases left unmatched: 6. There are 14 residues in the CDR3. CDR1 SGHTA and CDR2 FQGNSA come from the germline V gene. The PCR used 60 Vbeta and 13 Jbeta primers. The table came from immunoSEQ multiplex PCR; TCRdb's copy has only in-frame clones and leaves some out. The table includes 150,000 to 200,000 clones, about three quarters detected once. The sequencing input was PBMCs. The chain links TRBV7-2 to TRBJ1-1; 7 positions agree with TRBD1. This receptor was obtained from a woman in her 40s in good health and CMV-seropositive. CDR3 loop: CASIPGQSNTEAFF. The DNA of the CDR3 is TGTGCCAGCATCCCGGGACAGTCGAACACTGAAGCTTTCTTT.